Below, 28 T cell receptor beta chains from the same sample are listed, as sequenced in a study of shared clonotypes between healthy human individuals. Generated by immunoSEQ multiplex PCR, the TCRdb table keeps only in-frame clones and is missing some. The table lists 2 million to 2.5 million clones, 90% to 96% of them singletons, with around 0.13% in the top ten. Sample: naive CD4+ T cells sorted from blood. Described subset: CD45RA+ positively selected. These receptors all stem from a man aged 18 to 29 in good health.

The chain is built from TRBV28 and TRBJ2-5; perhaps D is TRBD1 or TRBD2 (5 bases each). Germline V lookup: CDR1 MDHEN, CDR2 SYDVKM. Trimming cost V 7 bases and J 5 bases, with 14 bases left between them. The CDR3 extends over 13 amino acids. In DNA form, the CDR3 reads TGTGCCAGCACCACCCCGGGGCGCGAGACCCAGTACTTC. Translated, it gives CASTTPGRETQYF. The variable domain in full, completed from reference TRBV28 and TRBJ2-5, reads DVKVTQSSRYLVKRTGEKVFLECVQDMDHENMFWYRQDPGLGLRLIYFSYDVKMKEKGDIPEGYSVSREKKERFSLILESASTNQTSMYLCASTTPGRETQYFGPGTRLLVL.

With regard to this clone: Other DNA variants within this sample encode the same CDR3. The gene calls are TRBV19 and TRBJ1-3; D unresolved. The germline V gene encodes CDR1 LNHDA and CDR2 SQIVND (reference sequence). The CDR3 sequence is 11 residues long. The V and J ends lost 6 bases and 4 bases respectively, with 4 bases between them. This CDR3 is CASRGGNTIYF. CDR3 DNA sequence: TGTGCCAGTAGAGGAGGAAACACCATATATTTT.

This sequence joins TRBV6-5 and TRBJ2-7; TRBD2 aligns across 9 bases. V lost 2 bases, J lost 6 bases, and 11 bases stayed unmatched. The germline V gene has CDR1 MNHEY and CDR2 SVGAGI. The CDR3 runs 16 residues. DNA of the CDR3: TGTGCCAGCAGTTACGGGCGGGGGGGCCTATTGAGCGAGCAGTACTTC. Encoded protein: CASSYGRGGLLSEQYF.

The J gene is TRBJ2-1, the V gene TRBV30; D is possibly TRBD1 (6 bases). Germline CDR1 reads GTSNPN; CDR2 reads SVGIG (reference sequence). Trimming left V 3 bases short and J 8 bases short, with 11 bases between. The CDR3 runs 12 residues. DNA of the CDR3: TGTGCCTGGAGCACAGGGATCGATGAGCAGTTCTTC. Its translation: CAWSTGIDEQFF.

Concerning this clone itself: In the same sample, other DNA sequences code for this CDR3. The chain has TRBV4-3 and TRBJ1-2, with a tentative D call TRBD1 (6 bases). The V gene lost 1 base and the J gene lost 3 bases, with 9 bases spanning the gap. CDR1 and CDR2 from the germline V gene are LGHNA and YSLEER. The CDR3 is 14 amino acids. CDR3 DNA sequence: TGCGCCAGCAGCCAAGTAGGGGGTGACTATGGCTACACCTTC. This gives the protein CASSQVGGDYGYTF.

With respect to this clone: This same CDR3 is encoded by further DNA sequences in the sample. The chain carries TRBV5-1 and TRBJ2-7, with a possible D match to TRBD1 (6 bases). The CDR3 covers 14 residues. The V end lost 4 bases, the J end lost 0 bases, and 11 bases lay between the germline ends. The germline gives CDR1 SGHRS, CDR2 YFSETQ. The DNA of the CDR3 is TGCGCCAGCAGCCGCGGACAGAGCTCCTACGAGCAGTACTTC. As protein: CASSRGQSSYEQYF.

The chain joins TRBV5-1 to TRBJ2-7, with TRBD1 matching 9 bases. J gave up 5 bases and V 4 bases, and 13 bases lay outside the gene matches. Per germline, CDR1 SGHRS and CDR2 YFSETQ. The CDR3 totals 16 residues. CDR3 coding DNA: TGCGCCAGCAGCCCTACCCCGGGACAGGGACCCAACGAGCAGTACTTC. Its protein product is CASSPTPGQGPNEQYF. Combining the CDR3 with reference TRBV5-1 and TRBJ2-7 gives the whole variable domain KAGVTQTPRYLIKTRGQQVTLSCSPISGHRSVSWYQQTPGQGLQFLFEYFSETQRNKGNFPGRFSGRQFSNSRSEMNVSTLELGDSALYLCASSPTPGQGPNEQYFGPGTRLTVT.

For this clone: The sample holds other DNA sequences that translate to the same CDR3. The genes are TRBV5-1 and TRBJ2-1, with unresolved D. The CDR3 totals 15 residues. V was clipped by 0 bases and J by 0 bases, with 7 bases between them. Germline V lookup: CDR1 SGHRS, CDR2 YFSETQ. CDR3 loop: CASSLGGSSYNEQFF. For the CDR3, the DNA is TGCGCCAGCAGCTTGGGGGGAAGCTCCTACAATGAGCAGTTCTTC.

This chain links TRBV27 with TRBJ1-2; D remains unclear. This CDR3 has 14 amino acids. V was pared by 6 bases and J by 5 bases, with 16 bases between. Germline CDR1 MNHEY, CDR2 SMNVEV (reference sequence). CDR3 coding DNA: TGTGCCAGCAGCCGAGAGACCGGATTATATGGCTACACCTTC. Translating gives CASSRETGLYGYTF.

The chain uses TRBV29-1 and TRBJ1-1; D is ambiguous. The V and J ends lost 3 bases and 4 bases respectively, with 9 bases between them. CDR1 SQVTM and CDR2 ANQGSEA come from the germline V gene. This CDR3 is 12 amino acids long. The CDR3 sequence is CSVDKGGTEAFF. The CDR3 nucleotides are TGCAGCGTTGACAAGGGAGGCACTGAAGCTTTCTTT.

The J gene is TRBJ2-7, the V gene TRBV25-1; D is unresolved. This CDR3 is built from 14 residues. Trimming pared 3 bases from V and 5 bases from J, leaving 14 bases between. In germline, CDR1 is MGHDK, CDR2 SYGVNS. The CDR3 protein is CASSDPRWKNEQYF. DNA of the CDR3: TGTGCCAGCAGTGATCCCAGGTGGAAGAACGAGCAGTACTTC.

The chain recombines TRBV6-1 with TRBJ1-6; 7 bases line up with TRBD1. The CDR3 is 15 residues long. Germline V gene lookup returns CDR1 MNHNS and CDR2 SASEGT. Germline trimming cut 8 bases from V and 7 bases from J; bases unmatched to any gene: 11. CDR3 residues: CASADLGGRNSPLHF. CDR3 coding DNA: TGTGCCAGCGCCGACCTAGGGGGCCGGAATTCACCCCTCCACTTT.

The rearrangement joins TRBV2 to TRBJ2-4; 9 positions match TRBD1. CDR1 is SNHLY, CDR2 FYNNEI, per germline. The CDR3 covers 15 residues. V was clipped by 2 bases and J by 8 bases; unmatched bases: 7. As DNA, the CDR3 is TGTGCCAGCAGTGAACAGGGACAGGGCCTTGACATTCAGTACTTC. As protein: CASSEQGQGLDIQYF. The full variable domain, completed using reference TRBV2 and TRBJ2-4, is EPEVTQTPSHQVTQMGQEVILRCVPISNHLYFYWYRQILGQKVEFLVSFYNNEISEKSEIFDDQFSVERPDGSNFTLKIRSTKLEDSAMYFCASSEQGQGLDIQYFGAGTRLSVL.

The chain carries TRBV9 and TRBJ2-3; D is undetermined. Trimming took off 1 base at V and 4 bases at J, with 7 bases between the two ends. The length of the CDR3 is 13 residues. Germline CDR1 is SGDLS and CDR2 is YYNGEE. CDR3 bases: TGTGCCAGCAGCGTATGGGTATCAGATACGCAGTATTTT. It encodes CASSVWVSDTQYF.

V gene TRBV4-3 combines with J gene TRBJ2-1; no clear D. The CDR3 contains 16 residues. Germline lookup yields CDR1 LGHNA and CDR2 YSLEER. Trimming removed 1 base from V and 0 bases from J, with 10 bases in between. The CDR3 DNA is TGCGCCAGCAGCCAAGGCTATACGGTCTCCTACAATGAGCAGTTCTTC. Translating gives CASSQGYTVSYNEQFF.

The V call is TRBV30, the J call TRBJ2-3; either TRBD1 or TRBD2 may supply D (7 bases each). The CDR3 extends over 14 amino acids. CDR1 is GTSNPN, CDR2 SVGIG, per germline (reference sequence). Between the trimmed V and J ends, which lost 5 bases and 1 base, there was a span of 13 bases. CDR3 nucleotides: TGTGCCTGGTGTTCAGGGGGGGGCACAGATACGCAGTATTTT. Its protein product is CAWCSGGGTDTQYF. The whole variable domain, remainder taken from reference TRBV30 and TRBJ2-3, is SQTIHQWPATLVQPVGSPLSLECTVEGTSNPNLYWYRQAAGRGLQLLFYSVGIGQISSEVPQNLSASRPQDRQFILSSKKLLLSDSGFYLCAWCSGGGTDTQYFGPGTRLTVL.

CDR3 DNA sequence: TGTGCCAGCAGCTTGGGACAGGGAGTTGGCGAGACCCAGTACTTC. Its translation is CASSLGQGVGETQYF. The genes are TRBV5-6 and TRBJ2-5; TRBD1 matches at 7 bases. Germline CDR1 reads SGHDT; CDR2 reads YYEEEE. The CDR3 loop spans 15 amino acids. The V gene end was trimmed by 0 bases and the J gene end by 5 bases; junction bases not matched to a gene: 7.

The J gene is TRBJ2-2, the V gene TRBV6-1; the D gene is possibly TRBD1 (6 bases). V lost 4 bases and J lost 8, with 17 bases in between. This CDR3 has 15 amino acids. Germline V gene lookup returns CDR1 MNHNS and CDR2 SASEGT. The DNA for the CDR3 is TGTGCCAGCAGTGGAGGGACAACTCTGGCGGGGGAGCTGTTTTTT. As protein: CASSGGTTLAGELFF.

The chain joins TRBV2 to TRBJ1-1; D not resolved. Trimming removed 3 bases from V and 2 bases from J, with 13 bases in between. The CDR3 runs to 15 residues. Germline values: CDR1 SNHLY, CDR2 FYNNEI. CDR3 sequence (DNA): TGTGCCAGCAGTGACTCTTCGGGTCTAAACACTGAAGCTTTCTTT. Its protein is CASSDSSGLNTEAFF.

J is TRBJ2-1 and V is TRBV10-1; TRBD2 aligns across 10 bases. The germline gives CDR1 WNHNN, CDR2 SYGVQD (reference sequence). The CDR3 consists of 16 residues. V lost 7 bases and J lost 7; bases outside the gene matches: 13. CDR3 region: CASKVERGGMVNEQFF. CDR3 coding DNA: TGCGCCAGCAAGGTCGAGCGGGGGGGAATGGTAAATGAGCAGTTCTTC.

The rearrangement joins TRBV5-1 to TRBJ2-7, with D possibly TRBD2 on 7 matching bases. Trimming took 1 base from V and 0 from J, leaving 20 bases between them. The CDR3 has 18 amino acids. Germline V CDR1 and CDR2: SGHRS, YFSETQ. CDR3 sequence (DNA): TGCGCCAGCAGCTTGAGGTTTAGTGCGGGGGCGGACTCCTACGAGCAGTACTTC. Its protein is CASSLRFSAGADSYEQYF.

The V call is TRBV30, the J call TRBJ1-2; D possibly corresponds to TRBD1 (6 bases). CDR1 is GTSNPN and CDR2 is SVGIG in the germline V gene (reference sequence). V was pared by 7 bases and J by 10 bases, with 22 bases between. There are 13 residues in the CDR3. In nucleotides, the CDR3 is TGTGCCTACAAAGTCCCTTTCCGGGGGGCCTACACCTTC. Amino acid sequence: CAYKVPFRGAYTF.

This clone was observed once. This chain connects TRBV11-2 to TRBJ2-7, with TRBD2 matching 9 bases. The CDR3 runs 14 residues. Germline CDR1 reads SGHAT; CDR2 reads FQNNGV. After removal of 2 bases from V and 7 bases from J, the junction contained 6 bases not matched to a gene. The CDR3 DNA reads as TGTGCCAGCAGCTTATTGCTAGCGGGAACAGAGCAGTACTTC. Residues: CASSLLLAGTEQYF.

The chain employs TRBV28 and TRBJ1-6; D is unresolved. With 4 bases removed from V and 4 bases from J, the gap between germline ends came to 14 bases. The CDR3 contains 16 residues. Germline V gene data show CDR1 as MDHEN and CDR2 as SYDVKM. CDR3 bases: TGTGCCAGCAGTTCACGAGTATGGGGTTATAATTCACCCCTCCACTTT. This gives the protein CASSSRVWGYNSPLHF.

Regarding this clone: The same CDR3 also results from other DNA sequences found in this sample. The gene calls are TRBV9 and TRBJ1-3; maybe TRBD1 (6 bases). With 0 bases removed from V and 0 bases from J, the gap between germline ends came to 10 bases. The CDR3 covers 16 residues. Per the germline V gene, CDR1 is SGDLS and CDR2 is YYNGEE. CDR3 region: CASSVGRGLSGNTIYF. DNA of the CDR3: TGTGCCAGCAGCGTAGGCAGGGGACTCTCTGGAAACACCATATATTTT. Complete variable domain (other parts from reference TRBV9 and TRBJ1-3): DSGVTQTPKHLITATGQRVTLRCSPRSGDLSVYWYQQSLDQGLQFLIQYYNGEERAKGNILERFSAQQFPDLHSELNLSSLELGDSALYFCASSVGRGLSGNTIYFGEGSWLTVV.

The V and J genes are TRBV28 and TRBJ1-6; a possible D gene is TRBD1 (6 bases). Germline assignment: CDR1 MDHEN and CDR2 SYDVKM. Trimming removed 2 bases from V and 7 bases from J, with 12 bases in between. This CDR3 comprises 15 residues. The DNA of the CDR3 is TGTGCCAGCAGTTTAGGGGGCTCGGCGAATTCACCCCTCCACTTT. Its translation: CASSLGGSANSPLHF.

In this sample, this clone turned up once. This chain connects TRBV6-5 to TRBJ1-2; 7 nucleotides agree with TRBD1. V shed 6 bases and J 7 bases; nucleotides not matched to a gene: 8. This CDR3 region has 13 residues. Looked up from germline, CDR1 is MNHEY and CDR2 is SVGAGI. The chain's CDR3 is CASSPRQGLGYTF. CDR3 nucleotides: TGTGCCAGCAGCCCCAGACAGGGACTTGGCTACACCTTC.

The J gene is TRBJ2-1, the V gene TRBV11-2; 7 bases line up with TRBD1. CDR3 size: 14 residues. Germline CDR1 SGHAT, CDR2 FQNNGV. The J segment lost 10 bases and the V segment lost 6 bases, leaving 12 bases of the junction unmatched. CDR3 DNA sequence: TGTGCCAGCAGAATACCCTCGACAGGGCGAGAGCAGTTCTTC. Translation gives CASRIPSTGREQFF.